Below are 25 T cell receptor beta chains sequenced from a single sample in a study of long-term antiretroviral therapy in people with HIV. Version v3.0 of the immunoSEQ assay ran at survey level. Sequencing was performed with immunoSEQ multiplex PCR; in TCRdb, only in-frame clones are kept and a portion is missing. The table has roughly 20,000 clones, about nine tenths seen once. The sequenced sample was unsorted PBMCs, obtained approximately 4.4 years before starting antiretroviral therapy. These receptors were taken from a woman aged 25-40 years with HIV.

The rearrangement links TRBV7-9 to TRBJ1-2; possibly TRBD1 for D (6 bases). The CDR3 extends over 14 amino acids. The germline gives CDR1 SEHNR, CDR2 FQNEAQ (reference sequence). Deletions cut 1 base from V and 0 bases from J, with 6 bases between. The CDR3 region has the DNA TGTGCCAGCAGCTTAGGGACAGCTAACTATGGCTACACCTTC. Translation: CASSLGTANYGYTF. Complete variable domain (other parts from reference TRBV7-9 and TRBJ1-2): DTGVSQNPRHKITKRGQNVTFRCDPISEHNRLYWYRQTLGQGPEFLTYFQNEAQLEKSRLLSDRFSAERPKGSFSTLEIQRTEQGDSAMYLCASSLGTANYGYTFGSGTRLTVV.

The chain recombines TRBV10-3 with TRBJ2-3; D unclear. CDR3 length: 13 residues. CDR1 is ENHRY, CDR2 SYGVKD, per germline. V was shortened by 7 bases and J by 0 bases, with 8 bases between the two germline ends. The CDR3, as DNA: TGTGCCATCAAAGGAGTTAGCACAGATACGCAGTATTTT. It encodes CAIKGVSTDTQYF.

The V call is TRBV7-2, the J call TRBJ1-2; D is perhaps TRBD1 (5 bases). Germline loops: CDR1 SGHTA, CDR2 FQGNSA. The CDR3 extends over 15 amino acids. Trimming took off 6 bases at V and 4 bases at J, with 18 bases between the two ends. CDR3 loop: CASRPPGRTSYGYTF. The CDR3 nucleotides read TGTGCCAGCAGACCACCGGGACGGACGTCCTATGGCTACACCTTC.

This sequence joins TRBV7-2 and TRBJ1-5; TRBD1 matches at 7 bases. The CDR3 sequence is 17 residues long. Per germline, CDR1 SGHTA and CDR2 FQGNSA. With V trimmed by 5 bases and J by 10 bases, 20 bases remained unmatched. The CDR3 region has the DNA TGTGCCAGCAGCCCAGGGGGGACGGGGAGCTCGGTGAAACCCCAGCATTTT. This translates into CASSPGGTGSSVKPQHF.

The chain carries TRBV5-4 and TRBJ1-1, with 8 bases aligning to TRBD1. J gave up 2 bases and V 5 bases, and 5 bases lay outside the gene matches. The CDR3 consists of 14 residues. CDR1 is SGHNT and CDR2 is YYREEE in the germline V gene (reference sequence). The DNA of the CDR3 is TGTGCCAGCAGACCTGACAGGGGTAACACTGAAGCTTTCTTT. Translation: CASRPDRGNTEAFF.

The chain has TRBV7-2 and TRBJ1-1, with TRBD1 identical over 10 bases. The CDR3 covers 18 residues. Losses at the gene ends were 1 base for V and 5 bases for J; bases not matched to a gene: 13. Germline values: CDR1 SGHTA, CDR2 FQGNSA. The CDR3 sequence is CASSLVGYVDRGRTEAFF. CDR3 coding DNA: TGTGCCAGCAGCTTAGTGGGATATGTCGACAGGGGGCGTACTGAAGCTTTCTTT.

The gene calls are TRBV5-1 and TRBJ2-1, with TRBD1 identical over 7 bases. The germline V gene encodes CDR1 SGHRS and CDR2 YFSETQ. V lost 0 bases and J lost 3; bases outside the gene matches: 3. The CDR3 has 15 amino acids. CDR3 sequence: CASSLDQGDYNEQFF. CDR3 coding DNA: TGCGCCAGCAGCTTGGACCAGGGGGACTACAATGAGCAGTTCTTC.

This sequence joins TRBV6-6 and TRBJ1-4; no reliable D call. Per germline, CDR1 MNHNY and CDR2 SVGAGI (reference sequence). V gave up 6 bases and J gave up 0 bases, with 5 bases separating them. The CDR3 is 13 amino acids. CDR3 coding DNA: TGTGCCAGCAGACGATCAACTAATGAAAAACTGTTTTTT. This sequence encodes CASRRSTNEKLFF.

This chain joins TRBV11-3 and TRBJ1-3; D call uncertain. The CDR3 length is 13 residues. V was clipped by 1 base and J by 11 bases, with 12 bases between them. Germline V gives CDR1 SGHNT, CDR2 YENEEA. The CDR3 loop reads CASSLVRNSAIYF. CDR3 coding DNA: TGTGCCAGCAGCTTAGTAAGAAACAGCGCCATATATTTT.

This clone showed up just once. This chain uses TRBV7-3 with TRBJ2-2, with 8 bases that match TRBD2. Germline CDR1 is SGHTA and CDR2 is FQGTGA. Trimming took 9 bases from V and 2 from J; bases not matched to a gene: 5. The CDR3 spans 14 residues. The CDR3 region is CARPGLDNTGELFF. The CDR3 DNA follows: TGTGCCAGACCGGGACTAGATAACACCGGGGAGCTGTTTTTT.

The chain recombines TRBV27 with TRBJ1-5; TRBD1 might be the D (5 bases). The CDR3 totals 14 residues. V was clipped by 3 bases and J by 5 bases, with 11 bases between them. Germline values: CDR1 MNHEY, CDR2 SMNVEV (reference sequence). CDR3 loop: CASSLGGSDQPQHF. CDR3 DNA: TGTGCCAGCAGTTTGGGGGGTTCGGATCAGCCCCAGCATTTT.

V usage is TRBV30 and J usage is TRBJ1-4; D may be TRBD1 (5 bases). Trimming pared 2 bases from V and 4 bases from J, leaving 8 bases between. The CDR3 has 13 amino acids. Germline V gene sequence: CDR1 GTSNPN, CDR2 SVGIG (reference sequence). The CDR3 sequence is CAWSRQYNEKLFF. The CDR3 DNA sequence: TGTGCCTGGAGTAGACAGTATAATGAAAAACTGTTTTTT.

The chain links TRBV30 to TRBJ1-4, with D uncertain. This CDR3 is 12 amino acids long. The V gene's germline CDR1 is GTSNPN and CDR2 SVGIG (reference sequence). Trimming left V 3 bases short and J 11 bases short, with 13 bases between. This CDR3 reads CAWRSLDLKLFF. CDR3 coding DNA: TGTGCCTGGAGGAGTTTGGACCTTAAACTGTTTTTT.

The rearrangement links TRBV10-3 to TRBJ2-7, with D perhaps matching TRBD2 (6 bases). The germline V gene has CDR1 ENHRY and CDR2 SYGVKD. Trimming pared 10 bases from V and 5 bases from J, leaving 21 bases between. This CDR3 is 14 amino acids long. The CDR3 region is CASRPPRGVDEQYF. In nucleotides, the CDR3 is TGTGCCAGCAGACCCCCGCGGGGCGTCGACGAGCAGTACTTC.

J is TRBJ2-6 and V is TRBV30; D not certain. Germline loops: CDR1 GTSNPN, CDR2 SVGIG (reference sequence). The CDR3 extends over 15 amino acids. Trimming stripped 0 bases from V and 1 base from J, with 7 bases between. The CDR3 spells CAWSVRASGANVLTF. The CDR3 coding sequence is TGTGCCTGGAGTGTACGGGCGTCTGGGGCCAACGTCCTGACTTTC.

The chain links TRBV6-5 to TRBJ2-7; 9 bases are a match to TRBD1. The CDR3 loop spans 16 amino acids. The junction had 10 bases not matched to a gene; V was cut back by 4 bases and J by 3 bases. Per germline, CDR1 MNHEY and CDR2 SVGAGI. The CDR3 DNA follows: TGTGCCAGCAGTTTCTTACCGGGACAGGGAAACTACGAGCAGTACTTC. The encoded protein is CASSFLPGQGNYEQYF.

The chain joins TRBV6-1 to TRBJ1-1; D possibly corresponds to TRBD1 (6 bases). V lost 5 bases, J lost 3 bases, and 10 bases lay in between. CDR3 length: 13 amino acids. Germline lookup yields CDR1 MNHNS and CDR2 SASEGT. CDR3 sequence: CASSTTGYTEAFF. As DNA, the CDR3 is TGTGCCAGCAGTACCACAGGGTACACTGAAGCTTTCTTT.

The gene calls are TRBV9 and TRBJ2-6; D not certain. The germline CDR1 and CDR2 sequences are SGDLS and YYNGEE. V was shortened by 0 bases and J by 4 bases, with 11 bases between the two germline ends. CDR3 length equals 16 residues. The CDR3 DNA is TGTGCCAGCAGCGTAGCTAAACGGGCGGGGGCCAACGTCCTGACTTTC. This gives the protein CASSVAKRAGANVLTF.

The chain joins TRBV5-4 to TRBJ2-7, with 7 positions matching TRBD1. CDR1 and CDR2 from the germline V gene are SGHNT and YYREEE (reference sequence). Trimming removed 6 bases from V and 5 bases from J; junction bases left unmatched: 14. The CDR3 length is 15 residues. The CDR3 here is CASNRDLDREHEQYF. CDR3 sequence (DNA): TGTGCCAGCAATAGGGACCTAGACAGGGAACACGAGCAGTACTTC.

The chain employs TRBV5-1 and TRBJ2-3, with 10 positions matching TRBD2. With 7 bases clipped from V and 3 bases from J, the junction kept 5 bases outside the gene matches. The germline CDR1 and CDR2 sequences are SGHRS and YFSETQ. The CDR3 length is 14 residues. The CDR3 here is CASGVLAGTDTQYF. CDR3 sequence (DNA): TGCGCCAGCGGAGTACTAGCGGGGACAGATACGCAGTATTTT.

CDR3 amino acids: CASSLGSVGGAFF. CDR3 DNA sequence: TGTGCCAGCAGCTTAGGGAGCGTAGGTGGGGCTTTCTTT. This chain links TRBV7-8 with TRBJ1-1; D remains unclear. V was pared by 1 base and J by 11 bases, with 14 bases between. The CDR3 is 13 residues long. CDR1 SGHVS and CDR2 FQNEAQ come from the germline V gene.

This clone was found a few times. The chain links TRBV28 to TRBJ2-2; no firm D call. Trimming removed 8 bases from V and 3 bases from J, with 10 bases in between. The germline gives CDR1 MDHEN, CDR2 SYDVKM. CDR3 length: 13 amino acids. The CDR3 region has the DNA TGTGCCAGCGGCCCAATAGACACCGGGGAGCTGTTTTTT. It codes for CASGPIDTGELFF.

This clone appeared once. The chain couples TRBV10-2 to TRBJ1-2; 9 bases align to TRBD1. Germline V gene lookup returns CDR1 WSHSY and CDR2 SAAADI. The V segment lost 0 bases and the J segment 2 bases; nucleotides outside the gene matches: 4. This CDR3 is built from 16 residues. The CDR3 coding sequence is TGCGCCAGCAGTGAGTCACTACAGGGGGCCAACTATGGCTACACCTTC. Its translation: CASSESLQGANYGYTF.

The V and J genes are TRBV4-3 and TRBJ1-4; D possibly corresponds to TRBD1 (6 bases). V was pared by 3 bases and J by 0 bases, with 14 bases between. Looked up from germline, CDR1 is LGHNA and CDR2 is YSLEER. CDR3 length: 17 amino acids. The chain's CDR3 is CASSQGLGGATNEKLFF. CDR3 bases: TGCGCCAGCAGCCAGGGACTAGGGGGGGCAACTAATGAAAAACTGTTTTTT.

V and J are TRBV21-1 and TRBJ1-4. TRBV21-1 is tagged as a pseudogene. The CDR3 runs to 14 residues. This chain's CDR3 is CASSKEAANEKLFF. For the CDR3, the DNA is TGTGCCAGCAGCAAGGAGGCGGCTAATGAAAAACTGTTTTTT.